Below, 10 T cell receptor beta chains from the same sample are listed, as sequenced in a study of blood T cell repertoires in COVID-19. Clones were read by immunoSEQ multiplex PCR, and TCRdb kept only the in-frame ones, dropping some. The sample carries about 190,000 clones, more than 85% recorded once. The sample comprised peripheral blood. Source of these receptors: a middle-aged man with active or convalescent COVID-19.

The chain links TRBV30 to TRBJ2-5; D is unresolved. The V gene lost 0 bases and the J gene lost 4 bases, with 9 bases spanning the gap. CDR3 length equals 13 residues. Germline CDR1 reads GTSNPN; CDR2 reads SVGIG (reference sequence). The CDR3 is CAWSVPGLETQYF. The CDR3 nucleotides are TGTGCCTGGAGTGTACCCGGGTTAGAGACCCAGTACTTC.

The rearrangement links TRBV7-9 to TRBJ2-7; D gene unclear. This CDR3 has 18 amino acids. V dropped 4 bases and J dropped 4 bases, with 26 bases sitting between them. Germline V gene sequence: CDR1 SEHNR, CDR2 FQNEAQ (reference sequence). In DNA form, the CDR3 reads TGTGCCAGCAGCTCAGAGCAATCCAGCCGACTTCCTTTTTACGAGCAGTACTTC. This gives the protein CASSSEQSSRLPFYEQYF.

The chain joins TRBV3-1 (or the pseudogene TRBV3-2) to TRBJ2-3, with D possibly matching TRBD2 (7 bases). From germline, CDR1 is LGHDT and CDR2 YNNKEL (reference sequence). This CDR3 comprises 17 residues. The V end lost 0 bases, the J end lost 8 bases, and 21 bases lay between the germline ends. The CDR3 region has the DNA TGTGCCAGCAGCCAAGATCTGGGGGGGGGCGGTCTATTTACGCAGTATTTT. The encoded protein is CASSQDLGGGGLFTQYF.

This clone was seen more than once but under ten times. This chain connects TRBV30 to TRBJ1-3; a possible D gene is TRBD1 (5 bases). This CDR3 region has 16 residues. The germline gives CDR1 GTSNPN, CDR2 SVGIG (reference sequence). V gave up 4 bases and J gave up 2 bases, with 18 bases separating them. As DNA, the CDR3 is TGTGCCTGGACCCGGGGCGGGGGTGGTACTGGAAACACCATATATTTT. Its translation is CAWTRGGGGTGNTIYF.

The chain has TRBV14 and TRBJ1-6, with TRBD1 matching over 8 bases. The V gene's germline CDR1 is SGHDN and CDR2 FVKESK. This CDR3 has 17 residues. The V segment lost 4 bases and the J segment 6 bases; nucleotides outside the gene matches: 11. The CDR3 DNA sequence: TGTGCCAGCAGCCGGCATCCGACAGGGGCCATTAATTCACCCCTCCACTTT. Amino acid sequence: CASSRHPTGAINSPLHF. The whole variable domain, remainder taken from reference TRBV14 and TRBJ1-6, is EAGVTQFPSHSVIEKGQTVTLRCDPISGHDNLYWYRRVMGKEIKFLLHFVKESKQDESGMPNNRFLAERTGGTYSTLKVQPAELEDSGVYFCASSRHPTGAINSPLHFGNGTRLTVT.

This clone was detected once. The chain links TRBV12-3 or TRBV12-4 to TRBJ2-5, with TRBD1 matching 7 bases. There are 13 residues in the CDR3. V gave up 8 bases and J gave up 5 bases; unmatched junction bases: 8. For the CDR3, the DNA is TGTGCCAGCGCAGGGACAGCAGCGGAGACCCAGTACTTC. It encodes CASAGTAAETQYF.

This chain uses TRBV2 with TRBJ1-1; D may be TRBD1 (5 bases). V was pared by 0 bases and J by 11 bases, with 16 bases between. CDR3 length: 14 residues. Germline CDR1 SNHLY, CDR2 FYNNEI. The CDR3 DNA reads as TGTGCCAGCAGTGAAGCGGGGCGGTCGGAGTTGGCTTTCTTT. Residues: CASSEAGRSELAFF.

The DNA for the CDR3 is TGTGCCAGCAGTGAATCGTGGACAGGAGCTGGCTACACCTTC. As protein: CASSESWTGAGYTF. The chain has TRBV25-1 and TRBJ1-2, with 7 bases identical to TRBD1. CDR3 length equals 14 residues. V shed 1 base, J shed 7 bases, and the junction held 6 bases outside the gene matches. CDR1 MGHDK and CDR2 SYGVNS come from the germline V gene.

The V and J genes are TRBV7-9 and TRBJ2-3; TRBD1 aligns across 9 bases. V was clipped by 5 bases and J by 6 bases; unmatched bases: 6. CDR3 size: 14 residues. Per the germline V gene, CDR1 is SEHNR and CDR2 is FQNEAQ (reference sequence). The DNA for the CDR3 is TGTGCCAGCAGCCCCGTTGGGACAGGGGATACGCAGTATTTT. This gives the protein CASSPVGTGDTQYF.

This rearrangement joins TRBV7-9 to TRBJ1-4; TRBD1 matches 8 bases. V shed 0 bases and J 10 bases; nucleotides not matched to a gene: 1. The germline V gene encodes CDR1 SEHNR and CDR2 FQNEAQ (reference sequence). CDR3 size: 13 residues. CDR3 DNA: TGTGCCAGCAGCTTAGCGACAGGGGCAAAACTGTTTTTT. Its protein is CASSLATGAKLFF.